Listed below are T cell receptor beta chains from one sample, sequenced in a study of CD8 T cells in ankylosing spondylitis. TCRdb itself ran the 5' RACE reads through MiXCR, one entry per CDR3 protein. Counted here are tens of thousands of distinct CDR3 sequences, around 26% occurring once; the ten biggest clones make up about 60%. Sequenced input: blood, either unsorted or a sorted T cell fraction (not recorded which). These receptors all stem from a male donor with ankylosing spondylitis or in good health (not recorded which). CDR3s include the opening cysteine and the closing phenylalanine or tryptophan. The order of the fields is J gene, V gene, D gene, clone size, CDR3 DNA, CDR3 protein. The D gene is left open where the match is weak. Size values are once, few and many counts, or a class for expanded clones, and some rows have none.

J gene: TRBJ2-1
V gene: TRBV4-2
D gene: TRBD2
clone size: .
CDR3 DNA: TGTGCCAGCAGCCCACCTGAGGGGACAGCGGGAGGACCGAGCTACAATGAGCAGTTCTTC
CDR3 protein: CASSPPEGTAGGPSYNEQFF

J gene: TRBJ2-3
V gene: TRBV20-1
D gene: TRBD2
clone size: few
CDR3 DNA: TGCAGTGCTAGGGCGGGGGGTGGTTGGGATACGCAGTATTTT
CDR3 protein: CSARAGGGWDTQYF

J gene: TRBJ2-1
V gene: TRBV14
D gene: .
clone size: .
CDR3 DNA: TGTGCCAGCAGCCAAGGGCCCTTATACAATGAGCAGTTCTTC
CDR3 protein: CASSQGPLYNEQFF

J gene: TRBJ1-6
V gene: TRBV7-3
D gene: .
clone size: .
CDR3 DNA: TGTGCCAGCGGAACAGAGAGGGGTTCACCCCTCCACTTT
CDR3 protein: CASGTERGSPLHF

J gene: TRBJ1-1
V gene: TRBV29-1
D gene: TRBD1
clone size: .
CDR3 DNA: TGCAGCGTTAGACAGGGGTTGGGCACTGAAGCTTTCTTT
CDR3 protein: CSVRQGLGTEAFF

J gene: TRBJ2-3
V gene: TRBV20-1
D gene: .
clone size: few
CDR3 DNA: TGCAGTGCGGAAAACGGGGGCCCGTATTTT
CDR3 protein: CSAENGGPYF

J gene: TRBJ2-3
V gene: TRBV27
D gene: .
clone size: once
CDR3 DNA: TGTGCCAGCAGTTCATTTATGGACGGACCCACAGATACGCAGTATTTT
CDR3 protein: CASSSFMDGPTDTQYF

J gene: TRBJ2-2
V gene: TRBV29-1
D gene: .
clone size: few
CDR3 DNA: TGCAGCGCCATCCCCGGTTCGGGGACCGGGGAGCTGTTTTTT
CDR3 protein: CSAIPGSGTGELFF

J gene: TRBJ2-7
V gene: TRBV11-1
D gene: .
clone size: .
CDR3 DNA: TGTGCCAGCAGCCACACCCGAGGTAGCTCCCGCTACGAGCAGTACTTC
CDR3 protein: CASSHTRGSSRYEQYF

J gene: TRBJ1-2
V gene: TRBV5-1
D gene: .
clone size: few
CDR3 DNA: TGCGCCAGCAGCTTGACTCTCTATGGCTACACCTTC
CDR3 protein: CASSLTLYGYTF

J gene: TRBJ2-7
V gene: TRBV20-1
D gene: TRBD1
clone size: few
CDR3 DNA: TGCAGTGCTAGAGCACTTGGACAATGGGGGACAGTCTACGAGCAGTACTTC
CDR3 protein: CSARALGQWGTVYEQYF

J gene: TRBJ2-2
V gene: TRBV5-1
D gene: .
clone size: .
CDR3 DNA: TGCGCCAGCGGACCCGGGGCTAACACCGGGGAGCTGTTTTTT
CDR3 protein: CASGPGANTGELFF

J gene: TRBJ1-1
V gene: TRBV5-1
D gene: .
clone size: .
CDR3 DNA: TGCGCCAGCAGCCTTTTTCTTGTCGGTACGAACACTGAAGCTTTCTTT
CDR3 protein: CASSLFLVGTNTEAFF